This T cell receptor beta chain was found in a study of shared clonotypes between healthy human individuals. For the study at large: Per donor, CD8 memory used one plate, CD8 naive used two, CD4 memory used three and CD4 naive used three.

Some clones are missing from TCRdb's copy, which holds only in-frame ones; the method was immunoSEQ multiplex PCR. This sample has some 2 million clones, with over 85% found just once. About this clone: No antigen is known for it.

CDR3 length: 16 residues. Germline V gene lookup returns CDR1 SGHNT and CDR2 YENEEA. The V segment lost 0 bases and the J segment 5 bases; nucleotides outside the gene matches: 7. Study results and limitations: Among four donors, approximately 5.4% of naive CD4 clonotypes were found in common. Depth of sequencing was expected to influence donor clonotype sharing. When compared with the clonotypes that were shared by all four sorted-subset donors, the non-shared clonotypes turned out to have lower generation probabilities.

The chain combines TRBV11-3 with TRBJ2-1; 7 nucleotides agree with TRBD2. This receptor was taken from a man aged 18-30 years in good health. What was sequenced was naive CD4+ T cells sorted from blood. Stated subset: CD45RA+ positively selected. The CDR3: CASSLDRGEPHNEQFF. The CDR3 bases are TGTGCCAGCAGCTTAGACCGGGGGGAACCACACAATGAGCAGTTCTTC.